Below, 24 T cell receptor beta chains from the same sample are listed, as sequenced in a study of blood T cell repertoires in COVID-19. TCRdb's table, derived via immunoSEQ multiplex PCR, lists solely in-frame clones and lacks some. The data show some 130,000 clones, 60% to 75% seen once. Sequencing was done on a sample of peripheral blood. The receptors shown here come from a woman between 70 and 85 years old with acute or convalescent COVID-19.

The chain recombines TRBV27 with TRBJ2-3; no firm D call. Trimming removed 6 bases from V and 5 bases from J, with 15 bases in between. Germline-derived CDR1 and CDR2 are MNHEY and SMNVEV (reference sequence). The CDR3 has 14 residues. The CDR3 region has the DNA TGTGCCAGCAGGACCGTAGCCGGCGGAGATACGCAGTATTTT. As protein: CASRTVAGGDTQYF.

This rearrangement joins TRBV6-2 or TRBV6-3 to TRBJ1-5; 7 bases match TRBD1. The junction had 7 bases not matched to a gene; V was cut back by 2 bases and J by 3 bases. CDR1 is MNHEY, CDR2 SVGEGT, per germline. The CDR3 is 16 amino acids. This CDR3 is CASSYIDRVVNQPQHF. The CDR3, as DNA: TGTGCCAGCAGTTACATCGACAGGGTGGTCAATCAGCCCCAGCATTTT.

The chain combines TRBV5-1 with TRBJ2-3; D is uncertain. With 3 bases removed from V and 2 bases from J, the gap between germline ends came to 4 bases. In germline, CDR1 is SGHRS, CDR2 YFSETQ. The CDR3 runs to 12 residues. CDR3: CASSSSTDTQYF. The CDR3 DNA sequence: TGCGCCAGCAGCTCCTCCACAGATACGCAGTATTTT.

The V call is TRBV7-6, the J call TRBJ2-5; 7 nucleotides agree with TRBD2. Per germline, CDR1 SGHVS and CDR2 FNYEAQ. Trimming removed 2 bases from V and 5 bases from J; junction bases left unmatched: 8. The CDR3 extends over 15 amino acids. The CDR3 DNA is TGTGCCAGCAGCTTATTAACTAGCGTAGGGGAGACCCAGTACTTC. Amino acids: CASSLLTSVGETQYF.

CDR3 nucleotides: TGTGCCAGCAGCTTCGCTGGAAACACCATATATTTT. This encodes CASSFAGNTIYF. V usage is TRBV7-9 and J usage is TRBJ1-3; D is uncertain. V was cut by 3 bases and J by 2 bases, with 2 bases left in between. CDR1 SEHNR and CDR2 FQNEAQ come from the germline V gene (reference sequence). The CDR3 spans 12 residues.

The gene calls are TRBV3-1 (or the pseudogene TRBV3-2) and TRBJ2-1; 12 bases agree with TRBD2. There are 16 residues in the CDR3. V shed 5 bases, J shed 8 bases, and the junction held 10 bases outside the gene matches. Germline V gene sequence: CDR1 LGHDT, CDR2 YNNKEL (reference sequence). Here the CDR3 reads CASSSQTSGRFYEQFF. Written as DNA, the CDR3 is TGTGCCAGCAGCTCCCAAACTAGCGGGAGGTTCTATGAGCAGTTCTTC.

The J gene is TRBJ2-5, the V gene TRBV27, with TRBD2 as a possible D gene (6 bases). The length of the CDR3 is 14 residues. Germline CDR1 reads MNHEY; CDR2 reads SMNVEV (reference sequence). Trimming removed 3 bases at V and 2 bases at J, with 10 bases between. This CDR3 is CASSLEGVQETQYF. CDR3 nucleotide sequence: TGTGCCAGCAGTTTGGAGGGCGTTCAAGAGACCCAGTACTTC.

Concerning this clone itself: Distinct nucleotide sequences in the sample also encode this CDR3. V usage is TRBV6-2 or TRBV6-3 and J usage is TRBJ2-3, with D perhaps matching TRBD2 (6 bases). Germline V gene data show CDR1 as MNHEY and CDR2 as SVGEGT. With 0 bases removed from V and 3 bases from J, the gap between germline ends came to 7 bases. The CDR3 is 14 amino acids. In nucleotides, the CDR3 is TGTGCCAGCAGTTACTCGGCGGGAACAGATACGCAGTATTTT. Translation: CASSYSAGTDTQYF.

The V and J genes are TRBV7-2 and TRBJ1-2; D remains unclear. Germline assignment: CDR1 SGHTA and CDR2 FQGNSA. V gave up 5 bases and J gave up 2 bases, with 6 bases separating them. The CDR3 consists of 12 residues. CDR3 DNA: TGTGCCAGCAGCCCCGGGAACTATGGCTACACCTTC. It translates to CASSPGNYGYTF.

This clone was seen a handful of times. This rearrangement joins TRBV14 to TRBJ2-1; 13 bases are a match to TRBD2. The CDR3 has 16 residues. Trimming removed 4 bases from V and 5 bases from J; junction bases left unmatched: 5. Germline V CDR1 and CDR2: SGHDN, FVKESK. In DNA form, the CDR3 reads TGTGCCAGCAGCCTAAGACTAGCGGGAGGACACAATGAGCAGTTCTTC. This gives the protein CASSLRLAGGHNEQFF.

This clone has only a few counts. For the CDR3, the DNA is TGCGCCAGCAGCCTTGGGACAGATCCGTTCTTC. Amino acid sequence: CASSLGTDPFF. The chain has TRBV5-1 and TRBJ2-1; 7 bases are a match to TRBD1. The length of the CDR3 is 11 residues. Germline CDR1 reads SGHRS; CDR2 reads YFSETQ. With 4 bases clipped from V and 15 bases from J, the junction kept 7 bases outside the gene matches.

The chain has TRBV27 and TRBJ2-2; TRBD1 agrees at 8 bases. Looked up from germline, CDR1 is MNHEY and CDR2 is SMNVEV (reference sequence). The CDR3 sequence is 15 residues long. J lost 6 bases, V lost 6 bases, and 9 bases had no gene match. CDR3 region: CASRTGQANAGELFF. The CDR3 DNA follows: TGTGCCAGCAGGACGGGACAGGCCAACGCCGGGGAGCTGTTTTTT.

This clone was detected once. The chain uses TRBV11-2 and TRBJ1-2; possibly TRBD1 for D (6 bases). Trimming took 5 bases from V and 3 from J, leaving 19 bases between them. Germline V gene sequence: CDR1 SGHAT, CDR2 FQNNGV. This CDR3 spans 16 amino acids. The CDR3 DNA is TGTGCCAGCAGCGCCATATGGGGGGGCCGATACTATGGCTACACCTTC. Amino acid sequence: CASSAIWGGRYYGYTF.

In DNA form, the CDR3 reads TGTGCCAGCAGTCACTTCGACGGGACTACTACAGATACGCAGTATTTT. This encodes CASSHFDGTTTDTQYF. The chain employs TRBV28 and TRBJ2-3; 7 nucleotides agree with TRBD2. Germline CDR1 MDHEN, CDR2 SYDVKM. The V and J ends lost 5 bases and 3 bases, in that order; junction bases with no gene match: 11. The CDR3 spans 16 residues.

The chain employs TRBV3-1 (or the pseudogene TRBV3-2) and TRBJ1-6, with 9 bases fitting TRBD1. Germline values: CDR1 LGHDT, CDR2 YNNKEL (reference sequence). The CDR3 totals 15 residues. Losses at the gene ends were 0 bases for V and 7 bases for J; bases not matched to a gene: 1. CDR3 in DNA: TGTGCCAGCAGCCAAGAAGGGACAGGGAATTCACCCCTCCACTTT. It translates to CASSQEGTGNSPLHF.

This chain uses TRBV10-1 with TRBJ2-3, with a weak D call TRBD1 (7 bases). Deletions cut 2 bases from V and 9 bases from J, with 12 bases between. Germline V gives CDR1 WNHNN, CDR2 SYGVQD (reference sequence). The CDR3 contains 13 residues. CDR3: CASSEVPGGTQYF. CDR3 in DNA: TGCGCCAGCAGTGAGGTCCCAGGGGGGACGCAGTATTTT.

The CDR3 loop is CASSQVQGLTYNSPLHF. The DNA of the CDR3 is TGTGCCAGCAGCCAAGTTCAGGGATTGACCTATAATTCACCCCTCCACTTT. The rearrangement uses TRBV14 and TRBJ1-6, with D possibly matching TRBD1 (5 bases). Trimming shortened V by 1 base and J by 2 bases, and 12 bases separated the two germline ends. Germline values: CDR1 SGHDN, CDR2 FVKESK. This CDR3 contains 17 residues.

The V and J genes are TRBV3-1 (or the pseudogene TRBV3-2) and TRBJ1-4, with TRBD1 identical over 7 bases. The ends lost 8 bases at V and 8 bases at J; junction bases unmatched: 8. Germline V gene data show CDR1 as LGHDT and CDR2 as YNNKEL (reference sequence). The CDR3 totals 13 residues. CDR3 amino acids: CASGDRVGEKLFF. The CDR3 DNA sequence: TGTGCCAGCGGCGACAGGGTAGGCGAAAAACTGTTTTTT.

The chain recombines TRBV4-1 with TRBJ2-1, with D perhaps matching TRBD1 (7 bases). The germline V gene encodes CDR1 MGHRA and CDR2 YSYEKL. This CDR3 spans 15 amino acids. Trimming removed 4 bases at V and 3 bases at J, with 13 bases between. The CDR3 reads CASSPPRGVYNEQFF. In DNA, the CDR3 is TGCGCCAGCAGCCCCCCCAGGGGGGTCTACAATGAGCAGTTCTTC.

This clone was detected only a few times. V and J are TRBV4-3 and TRBJ2-5, with TRBD2 matching 8 bases. This CDR3 is built from 16 residues. V shed 4 bases and J 0 bases; nucleotides not matched to a gene: 7. CDR1 is LGHNA, CDR2 YSLEER, per germline. CDR3 coding DNA: TGCGCCAGCAGCCTCAACTTGCGGGGGGACCAAGAGACCCAGTACTTC. It codes for CASSLNLRGDQETQYF.

In its sample, this clone was seen a few times. This sequence joins TRBV19 and TRBJ1-5; a possible D gene is TRBD1 (6 bases). V shed 7 bases and J shed 5 bases, with 12 bases lying between them. CDR1 is LNHDA and CDR2 is SQIVND in the germline V gene (reference sequence). The CDR3 length is 13 residues. The CDR3 here is CASNPDSYQPQHF. The CDR3 DNA is TGTGCCAGTAACCCGGACAGTTATCAGCCCCAGCATTTT.

The chain carries TRBV7-9 and TRBJ1-1, with D perhaps TRBD1 (5 bases). Germline V CDR1 and CDR2: SEHNR, FQNEAQ (reference sequence). Trimming took off 5 bases at V and 1 base at J, with 14 bases between the two ends. This CDR3 is built from 15 residues. The chain's CDR3 is CASSRTTATNTEAFF. The CDR3 DNA reads TGTGCCAGCAGCCGAACGACAGCCACGAACACTGAAGCTTTCTTT. Full variable domain (remainder filled in from reference TRBV7-9 and TRBJ1-1): DTGVSQNPRHKITKRGQNVTFRCDPISEHNRLYWYRQTLGQGPEFLTYFQNEAQLEKSRLLSDRFSAERPKGSFSTLEIQRTEQGDSAMYLCASSRTTATNTEAFFGQGTRLTVV.

The J gene is TRBJ1-2, the V gene TRBV14; 7 bases align to TRBD1. V shed 4 bases and J 2 bases; nucleotides not matched to a gene: 7. There are 15 residues in the CDR3. Germline V gives CDR1 SGHDN, CDR2 FVKESK. The CDR3 region has the DNA TGTGCCAGCAGCCGCACAGGGGCTGCAAACTATGGCTACACCTTC. Amino acids: CASSRTGAANYGYTF. The full variable domain, completed using reference TRBV14 and TRBJ1-2, is EAGVTQFPSHSVIEKGQTVTLRCDPISGHDNLYWYRRVMGKEIKFLLHFVKESKQDESGMPNNRFLAERTGGTYSTLKVQPAELEDSGVYFCASSRTGAANYGYTFGSGTRLTVV.

There are a few counts of this clone. The V gene is TRBV7-3, the J gene TRBJ2-1; D gene unclear. This CDR3 has 17 residues. Deletions cut 4 bases from V and 0 bases from J, with 16 bases between. Per germline, CDR1 SGHTA and CDR2 FQGTGA. The CDR3 spells CASSSSPYGASYNEQFF. The CDR3 DNA reads as TGTGCCAGCAGCTCCTCTCCGTACGGAGCCTCCTACAATGAGCAGTTCTTC.